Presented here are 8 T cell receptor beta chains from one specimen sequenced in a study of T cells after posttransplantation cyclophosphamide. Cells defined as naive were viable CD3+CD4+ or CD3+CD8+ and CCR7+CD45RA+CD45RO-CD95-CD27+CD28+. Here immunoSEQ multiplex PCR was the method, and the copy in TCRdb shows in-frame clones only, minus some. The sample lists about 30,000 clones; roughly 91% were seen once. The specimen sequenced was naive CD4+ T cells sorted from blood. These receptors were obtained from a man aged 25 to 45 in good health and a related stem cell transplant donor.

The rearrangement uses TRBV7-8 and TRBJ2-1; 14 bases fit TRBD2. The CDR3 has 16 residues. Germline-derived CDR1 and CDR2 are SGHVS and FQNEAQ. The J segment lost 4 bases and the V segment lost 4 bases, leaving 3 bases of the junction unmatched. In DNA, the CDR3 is TGTGCCAGCAGCTACGGACTAGCGGGGGGATACAATGAGCAGTTCTTC. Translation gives CASSYGLAGGYNEQFF. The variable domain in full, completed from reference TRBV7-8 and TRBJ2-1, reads GAGVSQSPRYKVAKRGQDVALRCDPISGHVSLFWYQQALGQGPEFLTYFQNEAQLDKSGLPSDRFFAERPEGSVSTLKIQRTQQEDSAVYLCASSYGLAGGYNEQFFGPGTRLTVL.

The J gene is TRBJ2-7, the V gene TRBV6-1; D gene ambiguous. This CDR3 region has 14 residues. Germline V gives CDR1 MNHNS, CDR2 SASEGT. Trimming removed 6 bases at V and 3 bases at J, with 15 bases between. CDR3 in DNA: TGTGCCAGCAGGTTGGCCCACAGCCTCTACGAGCAGTACTTC. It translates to CASRLAHSLYEQYF.

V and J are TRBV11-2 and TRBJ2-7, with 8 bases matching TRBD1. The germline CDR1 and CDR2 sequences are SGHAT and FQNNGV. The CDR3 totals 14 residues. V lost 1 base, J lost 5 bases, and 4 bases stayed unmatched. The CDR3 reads CASSLGQGQDEQYF. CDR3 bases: TGTGCCAGCAGCTTAGGACAGGGGCAAGACGAGCAGTACTTC.

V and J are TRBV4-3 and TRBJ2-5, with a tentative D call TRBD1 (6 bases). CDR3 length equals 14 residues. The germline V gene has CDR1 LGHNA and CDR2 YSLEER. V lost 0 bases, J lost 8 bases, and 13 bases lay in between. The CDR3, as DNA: TGCGCCAGCAGCCAAGATACAGGGCTCCCAACCCAGTACTTC. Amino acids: CASSQDTGLPTQYF.

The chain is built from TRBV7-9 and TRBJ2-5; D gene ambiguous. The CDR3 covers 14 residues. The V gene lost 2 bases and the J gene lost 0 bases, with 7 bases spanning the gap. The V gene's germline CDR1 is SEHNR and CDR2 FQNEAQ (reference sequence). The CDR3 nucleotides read TGTGCCAGCAGCTTATTAGACTACCAAGAGACCCAGTACTTC. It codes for CASSLLDYQETQYF. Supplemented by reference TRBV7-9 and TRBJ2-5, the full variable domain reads DTGVSQNPRHKITKRGQNVTFRCDPISEHNRLYWYRQTLGQGPEFLTYFQNEAQLEKSRLLSDRFSAERPKGSFSTLEIQRTEQGDSAMYLCASSLLDYQETQYFGPGTRLLVL.

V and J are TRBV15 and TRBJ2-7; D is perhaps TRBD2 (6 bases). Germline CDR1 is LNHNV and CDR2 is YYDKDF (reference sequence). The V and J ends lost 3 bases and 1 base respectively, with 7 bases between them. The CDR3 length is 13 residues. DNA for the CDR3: TGTGCCACCAGCAGGGGGGGTTCCTACGAGCAGTACTTC. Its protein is CATSRGGSYEQYF.

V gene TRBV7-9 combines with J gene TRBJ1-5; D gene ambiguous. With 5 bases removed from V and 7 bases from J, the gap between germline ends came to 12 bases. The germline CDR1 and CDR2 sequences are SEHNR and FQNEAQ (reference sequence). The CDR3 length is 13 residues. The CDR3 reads CASSPLDGQPQHF. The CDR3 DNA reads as TGTGCCAGCAGCCCCCTTGACGGGCAGCCCCAGCATTTT.

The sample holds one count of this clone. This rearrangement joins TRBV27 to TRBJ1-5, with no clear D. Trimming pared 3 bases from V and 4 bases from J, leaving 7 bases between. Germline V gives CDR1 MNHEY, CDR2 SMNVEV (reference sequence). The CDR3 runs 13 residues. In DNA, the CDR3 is TGTGCCAGCAGTTTCCAGACTAATCAGCCCCAGCATTTT. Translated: CASSFQTNQPQHF.